These T cell receptor beta chains were read from a single sample in a study of blood T cell repertoires in COVID-19. Libraries were prepared by immunoSEQ multiplex PCR; TCRdb keeps only in-frame clonotypes and omits some of them. The data show approximately 150,000 clones, around 87% seen once. The sample comprised PBMCs or T cells enriched from blood (not recorded which). These receptors were collected from a man aged 55 to 69 who had recovered from COVID-19. CDR3s include the opening cysteine and the closing phenylalanine or tryptophan. A D gene is named only where the DNA matches it firmly. Clone size is given for some rows only: seen once, a few or many times, or a class if the clone is expanded.

D gene: NA; clone size: NA; V gene: TRBV19; J gene: TRBJ1-1; CDR3 protein: CASTTQGPNTEAFF; CDR3 DNA: TGTGCCAGTACCACACAGGGCCCGAACACTGAAGCTTTCTTT
D gene: NA; clone size: few; V gene: TRBV5-1; J gene: TRBJ2-2; CDR3 protein: CASSLVGHGELFF; CDR3 DNA: TGCGCCAGCAGCTTGGTCGGACACGGGGAGCTGTTTTTT
D gene: TRBD2; clone size: NA; V gene: TRBV7-9; J gene: TRBJ2-3; CDR3 protein: CASSNSGVSDTQYF; CDR3 DNA: TGTGCCAGCAGCAACAGCGGGGTCTCAGATACGCAGTATTTT
D gene: TRBD1; clone size: NA; V gene: TRBV4-1; J gene: TRBJ2-2; CDR3 protein: CASSQDRDRYANTGELFF; CDR3 DNA: TGCGCCAGCAGCCAAGACCGGGACAGATACGCGAACACCGGGGAGCTGTTTTTT
D gene: NA; clone size: NA; V gene: TRBV2; J gene: TRBJ1-1; CDR3 protein: CASSDVAPGAFF; CDR3 DNA: TGTGCCAGCAGTGATGTAGCACCGGGAGCTTTCTTT
D gene: NA; clone size: NA; V gene: TRBV7-2; J gene: TRBJ1-2; CDR3 protein: CASSLAAGGRDWGYTF; CDR3 DNA: TGTGCCAGCAGCTTAGCCGCCGGGGGACGGGACTGGGGCTACACCTTC
D gene: TRBD2; clone size: NA; V gene: TRBV7-2; J gene: TRBJ2-1; CDR3 protein: CASSLTRGGYNEQFF; CDR3 DNA: TGTGCCAGCAGCTTAACTCGGGGGGGCTACAATGAGCAGTTCTTC
D gene: NA; clone size: NA; V gene: TRBV29-1; J gene: TRBJ2-7; CDR3 protein: CSVTSSIYEQYF; CDR3 DNA: TGCAGCGTAACTAGTTCTATTTACGAGCAGTACTTC
D gene: NA; clone size: NA; V gene: TRBV5-4; J gene: TRBJ1-1; CDR3 protein: CASSYRGSTEAFF; CDR3 DNA: TGTGCCAGCAGCTATCGGGGTAGCACTGAAGCTTTCTTT
D gene: TRBD1; clone size: NA; V gene: TRBV28; J gene: TRBJ2-1; CDR3 protein: CASSGSDRGMRNEQFF; CDR3 DNA: TGTGCCAGCAGTGGGTCGGACAGGGGAATGAGGAATGAGCAGTTCTTC
D gene: NA; clone size: NA; V gene: TRBV11-3; J gene: TRBJ2-1; CDR3 protein: CASSRRVLDNEQFF; CDR3 DNA: TGTGCCAGCAGCCGCAGGGTTCTGGACAATGAGCAGTTCTTC
D gene: NA; clone size: NA; V gene: TRBV14; J gene: TRBJ2-7; CDR3 protein: CASSLIRGLDEQYF; CDR3 DNA: TGTGCCAGCAGCCTTATTAGGGGGTTGGACGAGCAGTACTTC
D gene: NA; clone size: NA; V gene: TRBV30; J gene: TRBJ1-5; CDR3 protein: CAWSYRGSNQPQHF; CDR3 DNA: TGTGCCTGGAGTTATAGGGGGAGCAATCAGCCCCAGCATTTT
D gene: NA; clone size: NA; V gene: TRBV19; J gene: TRBJ2-7; CDR3 protein: CASSIDPGPTYEQYF; CDR3 DNA: TGTGCCAGTAGTATAGATCCAGGTCCTACCTACGAGCAGTACTTC
D gene: TRBD2; clone size: NA; V gene: TRBV6-5; J gene: TRBJ2-1; CDR3 protein: CATGASGIANEQFF; CDR3 DNA: TGTGCCACCGGGGCTAGCGGGATAGCAAATGAGCAGTTCTTC
D gene: TRBD1; clone size: NA; V gene: TRBV4-1; J gene: TRBJ2-6; CDR3 protein: CASSQRQGPAAGANVLTF; CDR3 DNA: TGCGCCAGCAGCCAAAGACAGGGTCCGGCGGCTGGGGCCAACGTCCTGACTTTC
D gene: NA; clone size: NA; V gene: TRBV11-2; J gene: TRBJ2-5; CDR3 protein: CASSRGSQETQYF; CDR3 DNA: TGTGCCAGCAGCCGGGGATCCCAAGAGACCCAGTACTTC
D gene: TRBD1; clone size: NA; V gene: TRBV7-9; J gene: TRBJ1-2; CDR3 protein: CASSLGDRAGYTF; CDR3 DNA: TGTGCCAGCAGCTTAGGGGACAGGGCTGGCTACACCTTC
D gene: TRBD1; clone size: once; V gene: TRBV7-9; J gene: TRBJ2-7; CDR3 protein: CASSPRTGGPYEQYF; CDR3 DNA: TGTGCCAGCAGCCCAAGGACAGGGGGTCCCTACGAGCAGTACTTC
D gene: NA; clone size: NA; V gene: TRBV5-1; J gene: TRBJ2-3; CDR3 protein: CASSLGQATDTQYF; CDR3 DNA: TGCGCCAGCAGCTTGGGGCAGGCCACAGATACGCAGTATTTT
D gene: TRBD2; clone size: NA; V gene: TRBV2; J gene: TRBJ2-2; CDR3 protein: CASYRLAGETGELFF; CDR3 DNA: TGTGCCAGCTACCGACTAGCGGGAGAAACCGGGGAGCTGTTTTTT
D gene: TRBD1; clone size: NA; V gene: TRBV20-1; J gene: TRBJ1-5; CDR3 protein: CSATGTGEHF; CDR3 DNA: TGCAGTGCTACAGGGACAGGGGAGCATTTT
D gene: NA; clone size: NA; V gene: TRBV12-3/TRBV12-4; J gene: TRBJ2-7; CDR3 protein: CASRTHRGYEQYF; CDR3 DNA: TGTGCCAGCAGGACCCACCGGGGCTACGAGCAGTACTTC
D gene: NA; clone size: NA; V gene: TRBV6-4; J gene: TRBJ2-1; CDR3 protein: CASSVGGASYNEQFF; CDR3 DNA: TGTGCCAGCAGTGTTGGAGGGGCTTCCTACAATGAGCAGTTCTTC
D gene: NA; clone size: NA; V gene: TRBV6-5; J gene: TRBJ2-2; CDR3 protein: CATQGRSTGELFF; CDR3 DNA: TGTGCCACACAGGGTCGTAGCACCGGGGAGCTGTTTTTT
D gene: TRBD2; clone size: NA; V gene: TRBV2; J gene: TRBJ2-1; CDR3 protein: CASSGLAGGNEQFF; CDR3 DNA: TGTGCCAGCAGTGGACTAGCGGGAGGGAATGAGCAGTTCTTC
D gene: NA; clone size: NA; V gene: TRBV3-1/TRBV3-2; J gene: TRBJ1-1; CDR3 protein: CASSQVGTYTEAFF; CDR3 DNA: TGTGCCAGCAGCCAAGTCGGGACTTACACTGAAGCTTTCTTT
D gene: NA; clone size: once; V gene: TRBV18; J gene: TRBJ2-7; CDR3 protein: CASTTRGSYEQYF; CDR3 DNA: TGTGCCAGCACCACAAGGGGCTCCTACGAGCAGTACTTC
D gene: TRBD1; clone size: NA; V gene: TRBV7-8; J gene: TRBJ2-7; CDR3 protein: CASSPRGPTGDRNEQYF; CDR3 DNA: TGTGCCAGCAGCCCTAGGGGTCCAACAGGGGATAGGAACGAGCAGTACTTC
D gene: NA; clone size: once; V gene: TRBV6-6; J gene: TRBJ1-1; CDR3 protein: CATQTRGRNTEAFF; CDR3 DNA: TGTGCCACCCAGACACGGGGGAGGAACACTGAAGCTTTCTTT
D gene: TRBD1; clone size: once; V gene: TRBV2; J gene: TRBJ2-7; CDR3 protein: CASSSGQNYEQYF; CDR3 DNA: TGTGCCAGCAGCTCGGGACAGAACTACGAGCAGTACTTC
D gene: TRBD2; clone size: NA; V gene: TRBV19; J gene: TRBJ2-2; CDR3 protein: CASSFARGAGELFF; CDR3 DNA: TGTGCCAGTAGTTTCGCGCGGGGGGCCGGGGAGCTGTTTTTT
D gene: TRBD1; clone size: NA; V gene: TRBV29-1; J gene: TRBJ2-5; CDR3 protein: CSVTGGSETQYF; CDR3 DNA: TGCAGCGTGACAGGGGGCAGTGAGACCCAGTACTTC
D gene: NA; clone size: NA; V gene: TRBV7-2; J gene: TRBJ2-7; CDR3 protein: CASSWRDSSYEQYF; CDR3 DNA: TGTGCCAGCAGCTGGAGGGACAGCTCCTACGAGCAGTACTTC
D gene: NA; clone size: NA; V gene: TRBV28; J gene: TRBJ1-2; CDR3 protein: CASLDSPGSGYTF; CDR3 DNA: TGTGCCAGCCTGGACAGCCCCGGCAGTGGCTACACCTTC